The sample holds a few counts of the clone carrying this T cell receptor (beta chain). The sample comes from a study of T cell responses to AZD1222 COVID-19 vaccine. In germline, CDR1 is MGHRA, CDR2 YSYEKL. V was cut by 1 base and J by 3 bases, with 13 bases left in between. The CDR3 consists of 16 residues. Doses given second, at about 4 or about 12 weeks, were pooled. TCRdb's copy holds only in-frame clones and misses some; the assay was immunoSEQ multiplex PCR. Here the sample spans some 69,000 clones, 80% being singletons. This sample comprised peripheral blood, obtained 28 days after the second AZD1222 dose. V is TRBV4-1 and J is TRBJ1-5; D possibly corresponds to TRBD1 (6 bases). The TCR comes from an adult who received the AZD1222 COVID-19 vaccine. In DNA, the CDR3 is TGCGCCAGCAGCCAAGTTTCGGGGGCGGCCAATCAGCCCCAGCATTTT. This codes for CASSQVSGAANQPQHF.